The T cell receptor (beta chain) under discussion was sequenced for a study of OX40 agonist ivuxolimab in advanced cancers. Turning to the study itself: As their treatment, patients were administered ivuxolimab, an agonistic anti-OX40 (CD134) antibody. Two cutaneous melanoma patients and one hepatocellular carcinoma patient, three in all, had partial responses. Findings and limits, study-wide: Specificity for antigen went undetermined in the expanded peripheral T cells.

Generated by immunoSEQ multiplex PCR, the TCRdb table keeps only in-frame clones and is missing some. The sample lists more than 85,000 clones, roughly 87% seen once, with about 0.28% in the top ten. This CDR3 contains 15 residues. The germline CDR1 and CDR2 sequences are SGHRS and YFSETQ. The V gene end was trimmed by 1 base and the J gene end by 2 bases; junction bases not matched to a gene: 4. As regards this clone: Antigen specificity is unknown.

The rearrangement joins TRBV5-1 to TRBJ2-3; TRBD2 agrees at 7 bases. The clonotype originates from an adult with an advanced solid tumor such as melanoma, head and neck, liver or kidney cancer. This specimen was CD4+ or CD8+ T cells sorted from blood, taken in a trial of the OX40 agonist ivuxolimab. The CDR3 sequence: CASSLPGGNTDTQYF. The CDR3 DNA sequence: TGCGCCAGCAGCTTGCCGGGGGGAAACACAGATACGCAGTATTTT.